A single sample gave rise to the 18 T cell receptor beta chains below, sequenced in a study of cytomegalovirus exposure and HLA in healthy donors. The study ran its PCR with 60 Vbeta and 13 Jbeta primers. Using immunoSEQ multiplex PCR, the repertoire was profiled, and TCRdb retains in-frame clones only, with some absent. This table holds approximately 220,000 clones, roughly 80% found once. Source material: PBMCs. The receptors stem from a girl aged 2 to 10 in good health and CMV-seronegative.

The gene calls are TRBV19 and TRBJ2-1, with 9 bases that match TRBD2. J gave up 2 bases and V 11 bases, and 1 base lay outside the gene matches. This CDR3 is 12 amino acids long. Germline CDR1 LNHDA, CDR2 SQIVND (reference sequence). This CDR3 is CAGGGAYNEQFF. CDR3 DNA: TGTGCCGGCGGGGGGGCCTACAATGAGCAGTTCTTC.

The DNA for the CDR3 is TGTGCCAGCAGTGAACCGGGAAACATTCAGTACTTC. This gives the protein CASSEPGNIQYF. This sequence joins TRBV2 and TRBJ2-4; D not resolved. The CDR3 spans 12 residues. Germline lookup yields CDR1 SNHLY and CDR2 FYNNEI. V lost 2 bases to trimming and J lost 6 bases, with 5 bases between them. Full variable domain (missing parts from reference TRBV2 and TRBJ2-4): EPEVTQTPSHQVTQMGQEVILRCVPISNHLYFYWYRQILGQKVEFLVSFYNNEISEKSEIFDDQFSVERPDGSNFTLKIRSTKLEDSAMYFCASSEPGNIQYFGAGTRLSVL.

The chain uses TRBV2 and TRBJ2-7; TRBD2 might be the D (6 bases). This CDR3 contains 12 residues. The ends were cut back, 5 bases at V and 5 bases at J, with 10 bases in the middle. CDR1 and CDR2 from the germline V gene are SNHLY and FYNNEI. The CDR3 region is CASSQTSNEQYF. The CDR3, as DNA: TGTGCCAGCAGTCAGACTAGTAACGAGCAGTACTTC.

This clone showed up just a few times. The V gene is TRBV5-6, the J gene TRBJ1-6; 8 nucleotides match TRBD1. V shed 2 bases and J 7 bases; nucleotides not matched to a gene: 2. CDR3 length: 14 amino acids. The germline V gene encodes CDR1 SGHDT and CDR2 YYEEEE. In nucleotides, the CDR3 is TGTGCCAGCAGCTTAGGACAGGGCAATTCACCCCTCCACTTT. It encodes CASSLGQGNSPLHF.

The table lists this clone with a few counts. The chain's CDR3 is CAWRILASGTGELFF. The CDR3 bases are TGTGCCTGGAGGATTTTGGCTAGCGGGACCGGGGAGCTGTTTTTT. The chain employs TRBV30 and TRBJ2-2; 8 bases are shared with TRBD2. Looked up from germline, CDR1 is GTSNPN and CDR2 is SVGIG (reference sequence). The CDR3 has 15 amino acids. V trimming: 3 bases; J trimming: 5 bases; junction bases outside the gene matches: 8.

The V gene is TRBV6-5, the J gene TRBJ2-2; TRBD1 aligns across 7 bases. From germline, CDR1 is MNHEY and CDR2 SVGAGI. The CDR3 has 15 residues. V lost 7 bases, J lost 5 bases, and 10 bases stayed unmatched. The CDR3 spells CASTSSTGLTGELFF. The CDR3 DNA follows: TGTGCCAGCACCAGTTCGACAGGGTTAACCGGGGAGCTGTTTTTT.

The chain joins TRBV7-9 to TRBJ1-1; weak D call: TRBD1 (5 bases). The CDR3 totals 15 residues. V was cut by 1 base and J by 2 bases, with 11 bases left in between. Germline V CDR1 and CDR2: SEHNR, FQNEAQ (reference sequence). The CDR3 DNA sequence: TGTGCCAGCAGCTTAGACGGCACAGGAAACACTGAAGCTTTCTTT. Translating it yields CASSLDGTGNTEAFF.

This clone occurred a few times. The chain employs TRBV11-2 and TRBJ1-2; D might be TRBD1 (5 bases). This CDR3 comprises 15 residues. V was trimmed by 4 bases and J by 4 bases, leaving 16 bases between them. Germline loops: CDR1 SGHAT, CDR2 FQNNGV. The CDR3 sequence: CASSSLDRQGYGYTF. Written as DNA, the CDR3 is TGTGCCAGCAGCTCTCTCGACAGACAAGGCTATGGCTACACCTTC.

This clone has a handful of counts. The chain joins TRBV4-1 to TRBJ2-7; 8 bases match TRBD2. V was clipped by 1 base and J by 5 bases; unmatched bases: 7. Germline V gives CDR1 MGHRA, CDR2 YSYEKL. The CDR3 totals 15 residues. CDR3 sequence reads: CASSQVIAGPHEQYF. In DNA, the CDR3 is TGCGCCAGCAGCCAAGTGATAGCGGGGCCCCACGAGCAGTACTTC.

The J gene is TRBJ2-7, the V gene TRBV10-3; D gene unclear. CDR1 ENHRY and CDR2 SYGVKD come from the germline V gene. The CDR3 has 12 amino acids. V was trimmed by 0 bases and J by 4 bases, leaving 4 bases between them. The CDR3 is CAISESRYEQYF. The CDR3 bases are TGTGCCATCAGTGAGTCCAGGTACGAGCAGTACTTC.

The gene calls are TRBV6-5 and TRBJ1-2, with D tentatively TRBD1 (5 bases). CDR3 length: 14 residues. CDR1 and CDR2 from the germline V gene are MNHEY and SVGAGI. V was pared by 2 bases and J by 5 bases, with 12 bases between. The CDR3 here is CASSYGASLYGYTF. CDR3 sequence (DNA): TGTGCCAGCAGTTACGGGGCTTCCCTTTATGGCTACACCTTC.

This clone has only one observation. This rearrangement joins TRBV19 to TRBJ1-1; 7 bases agree with TRBD1. This CDR3 has 15 amino acids. Per the germline V gene, CDR1 is LNHDA and CDR2 is SQIVND (reference sequence). The trim removed 4 bases at V and 0 bases at J, leaving 5 bases unmatched. The CDR3 loop reads CASSTPGQLNTEAFF. The CDR3 DNA reads TGTGCCAGTAGTACCCCGGGACAGCTGAACACTGAAGCTTTCTTT.

The chain employs TRBV6-1 and TRBJ1-2; no definite D call. The CDR3 runs 13 residues. Trimming removed 8 bases from V and 5 bases from J, with 15 bases in between. Germline-derived CDR1 and CDR2 are MNHNS and SASEGT. The CDR3 loop reads CASLQSGVYGYTF. Written as DNA, the CDR3 is TGTGCCAGCCTTCAGTCGGGAGTATATGGCTACACCTTC.

This chain joins TRBV28 and TRBJ2-6; 7 nucleotides match TRBD1. Trimming at V came to 5 bases and at J to 0 bases, leaving 10 bases not matched to a gene. From germline, CDR1 is MDHEN and CDR2 SYDVKM. The CDR3 length is 18 residues. The DNA of the CDR3 is TGTGCCAGCAGTGTTTCCGGGACAGACGTCTCTGGGGCCAACGTCCTGACTTTC. This codes for CASSVSGTDVSGANVLTF.

V usage is TRBV6-5 and J usage is TRBJ2-7; 16 positions agree with TRBD2. Germline CDR1 is MNHEY and CDR2 is SVGAGI. CDR3 size: 15 residues. J lost 6 bases, V lost 5 bases, and 4 bases had no gene match. CDR3 coding DNA: TGTGCCAGCAGTCCGGGACTAGCGGGAGGGAGCGAGCAGTACTTC. Its translation is CASSPGLAGGSEQYF.

The chain is built from TRBV2 and TRBJ2-2, with 10 bases that match TRBD2. CDR3 length: 16 residues. The germline V gene has CDR1 SNHLY and CDR2 FYNNEI. Losses at the gene ends were 8 bases for V and 5 bases for J; bases not matched to a gene: 11. The CDR3 spells CASQTPSGRGTGELFF. The CDR3 region has the DNA TGTGCCAGCCAAACGCCTAGCGGGAGAGGGACCGGGGAGCTGTTTTTT.

This clone came up once. The chain's CDR3 is CASNQGMNTEAFF. The CDR3 nucleotides read TGTGCCAGCAATCAGGGGATGAACACTGAAGCTTTCTTT. The chain joins TRBV5-6 to TRBJ1-1; D is possibly TRBD1 (6 bases). The CDR3 is made up of 13 amino acids. Trimming took off 6 bases at V and 0 bases at J, with 9 bases between the two ends. Germline CDR1 SGHDT, CDR2 YYEEEE.

The rearrangement joins TRBV2 to TRBJ1-4; 9 bases line up with TRBD1. J was trimmed by 0 bases and V by 4 bases; bases with no gene match: 9. The CDR3 consists of 18 residues. Germline V gives CDR1 SNHLY, CDR2 FYNNEI. CDR3 protein: CASSVSGQGSATNEKLFF. In nucleotides, the CDR3 is TGTGCCAGCAGTGTATCCGGACAGGGGTCTGCAACTAATGAAAAACTGTTTTTT.